Below, 23 T cell receptor beta chains from the same sample are listed, as sequenced in a study of identical twins' blood T cells. TCRdb re-derived calls from the 5' RACE reads in MiXCR, one entry per CDR3 protein. In the table there are fewer than 450,000 distinct CDR3 sequences, roughly 31% of which are singletons. Input material: PBMCs. The receptors derive from a woman aged 18-50 years in good health.

About this clonotype itself: With a much larger clone just one base away, this may be a read error. The CDR3 DNA reads as TGTGCCGGCAGTTTAGTTGGGAGTACTAATGAAAAACTGTTTTTT. As protein: CAGSLVGSTNEKLFF. V is TRBV12-3 or TRBV12-4 and J is TRBJ1-4, with D unclear. This CDR3 region has 15 residues.

This chain links TRBV2 with TRBJ2-3; maybe TRBD2 (6 bases). The CDR3 is 15 amino acids. Trimming shortened V by 8 bases and J by 3 bases, and 18 bases separated the two germline ends. Germline assignment: CDR1 SNHLY and CDR2 FYNNEI. CDR3 bases: TGTGCCAGCTTAGATAGCGGTTGGGGGACAGATACGCAGTATTTT. It codes for CASLDSGWGTDTQYF.

The V call is TRBV20-1, the J call TRBJ2-4, with D hard to call. CDR1 is DFQATT and CDR2 is SNEGSKA in the germline V gene (reference sequence). V lost 4 bases to trimming and J lost 3 bases, with 7 bases between them. The CDR3 runs to 12 residues. The CDR3 sequence is CSAKGYKNIQYF. The CDR3 DNA reads as TGCAGTGCTAAGGGCTACAAAAACATTCAGTACTTC.

The chain has TRBV20-1 and TRBJ1-1; D perhaps matches TRBD1 (5 bases). CDR3 length: 11 residues. The germline V and J ends were trimmed by 7 bases and 4 bases, with 10 bases remaining between them. Germline V gene sequence: CDR1 DFQATT, CDR2 SNEGSKA (reference sequence). The CDR3 bases are TGCAGTGTAGACAGCTGCACTGAAGCTTTCTTT. The encoded protein is CSVDSCTEAFF.

The chain has TRBV7-8 and TRBJ2-1, with TRBD2 matching 12 bases. Looked up from germline, CDR1 is SGHVS and CDR2 is FQNEAQ. The CDR3 has 15 amino acids. After removal of 5 bases from V and 10 bases from J, the junction contained 9 bases not matched to a gene. The CDR3 sequence: CASSLRTSGDREQFF. DNA for the CDR3: TGTGCCAGCAGCCTCCGGACTAGCGGGGATAGGGAGCAGTTCTTC. Variable domain in full (rest from reference TRBV7-8 and TRBJ2-1): GAGVSQSPRYKVAKRGQDVALRCDPISGHVSLFWYQQALGQGPEFLTYFQNEAQLDKSGLPSDRFFAERPEGSVSTLKIQRTQQEDSAVYLCASSLRTSGDREQFFGPGTRLTVL.

This CDR3 is CASSQGTNNEQFF. CDR3 coding DNA: TGTGCCAGCAGCCAAGGGACCAACAATGAGCAGTTCTTC. The gene calls are TRBV16 and TRBJ2-1, with D perhaps given as TRBD1 or TRBD2 (5 bases each). There are 13 residues in the CDR3. The germline CDR1 and CDR2 sequences are KGHSY and FQNENV. V shed 2 bases and J shed 5 bases, with 7 bases lying between them.

On this clonotype: A read error may account for a junction end that differs from germline. The gene calls are TRBV20-1 and TRBJ1-1; D is undetermined. CDR3 length equals 10 residues. Germline V gene lookup returns CDR1 DFQATT and CDR2 SNEGSKA (reference sequence). The CDR3 coding sequence is TGCAGTGCAAGAGGCGTAGGGGCTTTCTTT. Translation gives CSARGVGAFF.

This clonotype appeared a few times. The chain combines TRBV6-5 with TRBJ1-6; no clear D. Germline V gene lookup returns CDR1 MNHEY and CDR2 SVGAGI. V was clipped by 0 bases and J by 6 bases, with 15 bases between them. CDR3 length equals 17 residues. CDR3 in DNA: TGTGCCAGCAGTTACTCAGCTTTAGGCGCAGCTAATTCACCCCTCCACTTT. Translating it yields CASSYSALGAANSPLHF.

The J gene is TRBJ2-1, the V gene TRBV24-1; perhaps TRBD2 as D (5 bases). The V and J ends lost 4 bases and 9 bases respectively, with 12 bases between them. The germline CDR1 and CDR2 sequences are KGHDR and SFDVKD. This CDR3 has 13 amino acids. The CDR3 loop is CATSDPTRSEQFF. CDR3 nucleotides: TGTGCCACCAGTGACCCTACTAGGAGTGAGCAGTTCTTC.

This clonotype has a count of ten or more. The rearrangement joins TRBV5-1 to TRBJ2-1, with no clear D. The CDR3 has 12 amino acids. Germline V gene data show CDR1 as SGHRS and CDR2 as YFSETQ. Trimming shortened V by 2 bases and J by 9 bases, and 9 bases separated the two germline ends. CDR3 residues: CASSFSTGEQFF. The CDR3 DNA follows: TGCGCCAGCAGCTTTTCAACGGGTGAGCAGTTCTTC.

The chain links TRBV5-6 to TRBJ1-1; unclear D gene. CDR1 and CDR2 (germline): SGHDT, YYEEEE. The V and J ends lost 6 bases and 4 bases respectively, with 16 bases between them. The CDR3 extends over 14 amino acids. Here the CDR3 DNA reads TGTGCCAGCACCCCCTGGTTTGGGGTCACTGAAGCTTTCTTT. Translated: CASTPWFGVTEAFF.

This clonotype was detected once. The conserved phenylalanine or tryptophan normally closing the CDR3 is absent here, so this likely arose from a read error. The chain is built from TRBV6-6 and TRBJ2-1; D unclear. The CDR3 length is 16 residues. V dropped 10 bases and J dropped 4 bases, with 23 bases sitting between them. Germline V gives CDR1 MNHNY, CDR2 SVGAGI (reference sequence). The CDR3 nucleotides are TGTGCCACGCTAGGACCGGTTTGGATCGGTTACAATGAGCAGTTCCTC. The encoded protein is CATLGPVWIGYNEQFL.

The chain uses TRBV6-4 and TRBJ2-1; D tentatively fits TRBD1 or TRBD2 (5 bases each). The germline V and J ends were trimmed by 3 bases and 9 bases, with 12 bases remaining between them. The CDR3 sequence is 13 residues long. Germline V CDR1 and CDR2: MRHNA, SNTAGT. CDR3 nucleotide sequence: TGTGCCAGCAGTGAACAATCCGGGGCTGAGCAGTTCTTC. Translated, it gives CASSEQSGAEQFF.

The V gene is TRBV2, the J gene TRBJ1-5; D is unresolved. Germline CDR1 SNHLY, CDR2 FYNNEI. V was cut by 6 bases and J by 7 bases, with 10 bases left in between. CDR3 length: 12 amino acids. CDR3 in DNA: TGTGCCAGCAGCCCCGACTGGCAGCCCCAGCATTTT. Encoded protein: CASSPDWQPQHF.

The CDR3 coding sequence is TGCAGCGTTGATTCACGGGGGTCCCGACCCCATGGCTACACCTTC. Its protein is CSVDSRGSRPHGYTF. This rearrangement joins TRBV29-1 to TRBJ1-2; TRBD1 might be the D (5 bases). Germline CDR1 and CDR2: SQVTM and ANQGSEA. V lost 3 bases and J lost 6, with 20 bases in between. The CDR3 loop spans 15 amino acids.

This clonotype has just a few counts. This chain links TRBV20-1 with TRBJ2-5, with D possibly TRBD1 on 6 matching bases. Looked up from germline, CDR1 is DFQATT and CDR2 is SNEGSKA (reference sequence). V gave up 3 bases and J gave up 3 bases, with 20 bases separating them. The CDR3 is 16 residues long. DNA for the CDR3: TGCAGTGCTAGCCACATACAGGACAGCGTCGAAGAGACCCAGTACTTC. As protein: CSASHIQDSVEETQYF.

This rearrangement joins TRBV5-4 to TRBJ2-7; D is unresolved. Germline-derived CDR1 and CDR2 are SGHNT and YYREEE (reference sequence). The ends were cut back, 1 base at V and 2 bases at J, with 19 bases in the middle. CDR3 size: 17 residues. The CDR3 spells CASSLYLLSGVPYEQYF. The CDR3 DNA sequence: TGTGCCAGCAGCTTGTATCTCCTCTCCGGCGTTCCCTACGAGCAGTACTTC.

This clonotype was picked up a small number of times. This chain connects TRBV14 to TRBJ2-1, with TRBD1 matching over 8 bases. J was trimmed by 6 bases and V by 4 bases; bases with no gene match: 2. The CDR3 has 13 amino acids. Germline V gene lookup returns CDR1 SGHDN and CDR2 FVKESK. The CDR3 DNA reads as TGTGCCAGCAGCCCAACAGGGGGCAATGAGCAGTTCTTC. Translation gives CASSPTGGNEQFF.

The rearrangement links TRBV5-1 to TRBJ1-1; a weak D match, TRBD1 (5 bases). V lost 7 bases and J lost 7, with 20 bases in between. The CDR3 is 14 amino acids. Per the germline V gene, CDR1 is SGHRS and CDR2 is YFSETQ. The CDR3 DNA follows: TGCGCCAGCGCCAACGACAGACCTTTTATTGAAGCTTTCTTT. It specifies CASANDRPFIEAFF. Together with reference TRBV5-1 and TRBJ1-1, the CDR3 gives the full variable domain: KAGVTQTPRYLIKTRGQQVTLSCSPISGHRSVSWYQQTPGQGLQFLFEYFSETQRNKGNFPGRFSGRQFSNSRSEMNVSTLELGDSALYLCASANDRPFIEAFFGQGTRLTVV.

The gene calls are TRBV18 and TRBJ1-1; TRBD1 is a possible D gene (5 bases). The germline gives CDR1 KGHSH, CDR2 LQKENI. The CDR3 consists of 14 residues. Between the trimmed V and J ends, which lost 0 bases and 5 bases, there was a span of 10 bases. This CDR3 reads CASSPPGVRTEAFF. DNA for the CDR3: TGTGCCAGCTCACCACCGGGGGTGAGAACTGAAGCTTTCTTT. Looking up the rest from reference TRBV18 and TRBJ1-1 gives the full variable domain: NAGVMQNPRHLVRRRGQEARLRCSPMKGHSHVYWYRQLPEEGLKFMVYLQKENIIDESGMPKERFSAEFPKEGPSILRIQQVVRGDSAAYFCASSPPGVRTEAFFGQGTRLTVV.

The genes are TRBV18 and TRBJ2-7; D may be TRBD2 (5 bases). The CDR3 contains 15 residues. V lost 4 bases to trimming and J lost 7 bases, with 20 bases between them. Germline CDR1 reads KGHSH; CDR2 reads LQKENI. CDR3: CASSLVEALAVEQYF. DNA for the CDR3: TGTGCCAGCTCACTTGTCGAGGCGCTAGCTGTGGAGCAGTACTTC.

This clonotype has a handful of counts. Here the CDR3 reads CASSLARFGNTIYF. The CDR3 nucleotides read TGTGCCAGCAGCTTGGCGAGATTTGGAAACACCATATATTTT. The chain links TRBV5-5 to TRBJ1-3, with D unclear. This CDR3 is 14 amino acids long. Trimming removed 0 bases at V and 3 bases at J, with 7 bases between. CDR1 and CDR2 from the germline V gene are SGHKS and YYEKEE (reference sequence).

The rearrangement uses TRBV27 and TRBJ1-2; D unresolved. CDR1 MNHEY and CDR2 SMNVEV come from the germline V gene (reference sequence). V was shortened by 5 bases and J by 2 bases, with 9 bases between the two germline ends. The CDR3 has 13 residues. The CDR3 nucleotides read TGTGCCAGCAGTCCCCGGGAGAACTATGGCTACACCTTC. It encodes CASSPRENYGYTF.